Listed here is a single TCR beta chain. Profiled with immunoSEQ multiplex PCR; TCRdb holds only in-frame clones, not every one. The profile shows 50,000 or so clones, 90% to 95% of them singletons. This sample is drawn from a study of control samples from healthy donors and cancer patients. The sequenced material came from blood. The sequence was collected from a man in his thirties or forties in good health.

In DNA, the CDR3 is TGCGCCAGCAGCTTGGCGGGACTAGCGGGTGTCAATGAGCAGTTCTTC. This codes for CASSLAGLAGVNEQFF. The chain combines TRBV5-1 with TRBJ2-1; 12 bases line up with TRBD2. The germline gives CDR1 SGHRS, CDR2 YFSETQ. The CDR3 is 16 residues long. V lost 0 bases to trimming and J lost 6 bases; unmatched junction nucleotides: 4.